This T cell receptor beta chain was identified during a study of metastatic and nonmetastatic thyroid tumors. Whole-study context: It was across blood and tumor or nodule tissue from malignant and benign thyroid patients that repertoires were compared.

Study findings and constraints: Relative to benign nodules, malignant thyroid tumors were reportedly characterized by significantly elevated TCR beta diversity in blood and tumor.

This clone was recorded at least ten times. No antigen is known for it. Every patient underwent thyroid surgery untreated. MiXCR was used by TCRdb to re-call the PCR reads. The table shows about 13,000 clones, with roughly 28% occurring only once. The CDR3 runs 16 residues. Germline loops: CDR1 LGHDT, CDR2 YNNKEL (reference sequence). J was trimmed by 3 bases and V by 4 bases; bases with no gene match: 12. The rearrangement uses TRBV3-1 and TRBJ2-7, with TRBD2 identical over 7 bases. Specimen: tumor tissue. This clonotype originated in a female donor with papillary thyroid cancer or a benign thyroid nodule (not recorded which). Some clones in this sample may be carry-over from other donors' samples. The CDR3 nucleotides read TGTGCCAGCAGCCGAATCCACTTAGCGGGCGGCTACGAGCAGTACTTC. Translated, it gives CASSRIHLAGGYEQYF.